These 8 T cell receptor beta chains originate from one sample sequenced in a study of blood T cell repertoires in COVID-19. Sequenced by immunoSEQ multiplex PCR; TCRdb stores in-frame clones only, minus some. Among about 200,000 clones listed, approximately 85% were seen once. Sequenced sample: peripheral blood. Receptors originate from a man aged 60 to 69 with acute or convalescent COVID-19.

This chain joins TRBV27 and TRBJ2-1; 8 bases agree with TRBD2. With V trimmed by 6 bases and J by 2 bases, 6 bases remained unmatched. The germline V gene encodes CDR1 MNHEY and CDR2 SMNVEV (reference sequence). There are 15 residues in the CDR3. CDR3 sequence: CASSPSGSTYNEQFF. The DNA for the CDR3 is TGTGCCAGCAGCCCCAGCGGGAGTACCTACAATGAGCAGTTCTTC.

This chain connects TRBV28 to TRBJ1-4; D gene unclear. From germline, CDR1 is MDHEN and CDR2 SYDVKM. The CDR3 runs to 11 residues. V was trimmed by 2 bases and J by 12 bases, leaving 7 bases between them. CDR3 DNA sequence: TGTGCCAGCAGTTTACGCCGCGAACTGTTTTTT. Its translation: CASSLRRELFF. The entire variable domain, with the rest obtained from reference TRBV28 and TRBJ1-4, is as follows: DVKVTQSSRYLVKRTGEKVFLECVQDMDHENMFWYRQDPGLGLRLIYFSYDVKMKEKGDIPEGYSVSREKKERFSLILESASTNQTSMYLCASSLRRELFFGSGTQLSVL.

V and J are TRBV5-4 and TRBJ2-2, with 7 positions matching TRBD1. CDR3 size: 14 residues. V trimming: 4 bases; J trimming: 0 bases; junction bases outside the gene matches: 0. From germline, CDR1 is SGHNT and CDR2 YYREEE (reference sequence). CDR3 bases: TGTGCCAGCAGCCAGGGGGCGAACACCGGGGAGCTGTTTTTT. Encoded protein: CASSQGANTGELFF.

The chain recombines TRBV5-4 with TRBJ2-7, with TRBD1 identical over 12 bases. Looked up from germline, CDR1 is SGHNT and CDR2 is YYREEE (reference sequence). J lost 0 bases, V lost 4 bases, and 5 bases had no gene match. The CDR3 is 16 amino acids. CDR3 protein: CASSVGQGASSYEQYF. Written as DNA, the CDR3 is TGTGCCAGCAGCGTGGGACAGGGGGCAAGCTCCTACGAGCAGTACTTC.

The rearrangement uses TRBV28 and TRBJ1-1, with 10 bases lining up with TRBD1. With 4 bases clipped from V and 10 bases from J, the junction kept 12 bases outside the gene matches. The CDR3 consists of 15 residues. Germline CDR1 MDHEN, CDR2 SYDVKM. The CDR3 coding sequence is TGTGCCAGCAGTTCCGGACAGGGGGGAACTAAAGGAGCTTTCTTT. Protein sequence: CASSSGQGGTKGAFF.

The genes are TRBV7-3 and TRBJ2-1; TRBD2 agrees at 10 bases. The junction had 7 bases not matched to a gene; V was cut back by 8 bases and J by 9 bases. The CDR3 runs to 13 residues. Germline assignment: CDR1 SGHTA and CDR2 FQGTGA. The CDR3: CASRSGTSVEQFF. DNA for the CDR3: TGTGCCAGCCGATCGGGGACTAGCGTTGAGCAGTTCTTC.

The CDR3 sequence is CASSSNRVAQPQHF. CDR3 in DNA: TGTGCCAGCAGTTCCAACAGGGTAGCTCAGCCCCAGCATTTT. This chain links TRBV28 with TRBJ1-5; D possibly corresponds to TRBD1 (6 bases). The germline V and J ends were trimmed by 4 bases and 6 bases, with 13 bases remaining between them. Per the germline V gene, CDR1 is MDHEN and CDR2 is SYDVKM. This CDR3 has 14 residues.

Here the CDR3 reads CASRSETQYF. CDR3 coding DNA: TGTGCCAGCAGGTCGGAGACCCAGTACTTC. This chain links TRBV2 with TRBJ2-5, with D uncertain. Trimming shortened V by 6 bases and J by 5 bases, and 4 bases separated the two germline ends. Germline CDR1 reads SNHLY; CDR2 reads FYNNEI. This CDR3 has 10 amino acids.